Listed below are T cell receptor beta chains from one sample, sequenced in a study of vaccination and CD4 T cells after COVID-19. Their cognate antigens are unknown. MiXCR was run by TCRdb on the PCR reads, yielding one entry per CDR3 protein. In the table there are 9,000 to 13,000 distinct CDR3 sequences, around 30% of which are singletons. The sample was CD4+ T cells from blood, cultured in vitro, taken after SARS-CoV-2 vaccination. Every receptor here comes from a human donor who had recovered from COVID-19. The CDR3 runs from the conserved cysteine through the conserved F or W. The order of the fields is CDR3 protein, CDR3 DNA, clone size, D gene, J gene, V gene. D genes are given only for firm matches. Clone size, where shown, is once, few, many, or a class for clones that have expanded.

CASIARGRGRSNEQFF	TGTGCCAGCATCGCGAGGGGGCGTGGGCGTAGTAATGAGCAGTTCTTC	medium-sized	TRBD1	TRBJ2-1	TRBV7-9
CASSAAYEQYF	TGTGCCAGCAGTGCCGCCTACGAGCAGTACTTC	few	.	TRBJ2-7	TRBV2
CASSPLTGSFGANVLTF	TGTGCCAGCAGCCCATTGACAGGGAGTTTTGGGGCCAACGTCCTGACTTTC	few	TRBD1	TRBJ2-6	TRBV28
CSAPPRETQYF	TGCAGTGCTCCCCCCAGGGAGACCCAGTACTTC	few	.	TRBJ2-5	TRBV20-1
CASSTLIAGGNEQFF	TGTGCCAGCAGTACCCTTATAGCGGGAGGGAATGAGCAGTTCTTC	few	TRBD2	TRBJ2-1	TRBV6-1
CASSMVGLEVNNEQFF	TGTGCCAGTAGTATGGTCGGTCTAGAGGTGAACAATGAGCAGTTCTTC	.	.	TRBJ2-1	TRBV19
CASSPDPSNQPQHF	TGCGCCAGCAGCCCTGACCCTTCTAATCAGCCCCAGCATTTT	.	.	TRBJ1-5	TRBV4-1
CASSQTDRGGEAFF	TGTGCCAGCAGTCAGACCGACAGGGGCGGTGAAGCTTTCTTT	.	TRBD1	TRBJ1-1	TRBV2
CASSMPGGLGNTIYF	TGTGCCAGTAGTATGCCAGGGGGCCTTGGAAACACCATATATTTT	.	TRBD1	TRBJ1-3	TRBV19
CASSGVGFNEQFF	TGTGCCAGCAGCGGAGTGGGGTTCAATGAGCAGTTCTTC	medium-sized	.	TRBJ2-1	TRBV9
CASSAQGLAYTEAFF	TGTGCCAGCAGTGCGCAAGGACTCGCTTACACTGAAGCTTTCTTT	.	.	TRBJ1-1	TRBV6-4
CASRKLQETQYF	TGTGCCAGCAGGAAGCTACAAGAGACCCAGTACTTC	.	.	TRBJ2-5	TRBV6-1
CASTSRPPYEQYF	TGTGCCAGCACCTCTAGGCCGCCCTACGAGCAGTACTTC	medium-sized	.	TRBJ2-7	TRBV21-1
CAPRAPANYGYTF	TGTGCCCCCCGCGCGCCAGCTAACTATGGCTACACCTTC	.	.	TRBJ1-2	TRBV7-9
CASSIGTRAYNEQFF	TGTGCCAGTAGTATTGGGACTAGGGCCTACAATGAGCAGTTCTTC	.	TRBD2	TRBJ2-1	TRBV19
CASSLGGDSKAFF	TGTGCCAGCAGCTTAGGGGGGGACAGTAAAGCTTTCTTT	few	TRBD1	TRBJ1-1	TRBV7-9
CASRLDRGGSPLHF	TGTGCCAGCAGACTCGACAGGGGGGGTTCACCCCTCCACTTT	few	TRBD1	TRBJ1-6	TRBV6-1
CSASRDRGWNQPQHF	TGCAGTGCTTCCCGGGACAGGGGTTGGAATCAGCCCCAGCATTTT	.	TRBD1	TRBJ1-5	TRBV20-1
CASTIQGSQPQHF	TGTGCCAGCACCATACAGGGGAGTCAGCCCCAGCATTTT	medium-sized	TRBD1	TRBJ1-5	TRBV6-2/TRBV6-3
CASSYEGRLTNYGYTF	TGTGCCAGCAGTTATGAAGGACGGCTAACTAACTATGGCTACACCTTC	few	.	TRBJ1-2	TRBV6-2/TRBV6-3